This is a list of T cell receptor beta chains from one sample in a study of blood T cell repertoires in COVID-19. Clones were read by immunoSEQ multiplex PCR, and TCRdb kept only the in-frame ones, dropping some. This sample yields roughly 140,000 clones, of which under 90% are seen a single time; under 4.5% belongs to the top ten. Sequencing was performed on PBMCs or T cells enriched from blood (not recorded which). Receptors originate from a man between 45 and 60 years old in a cohort exposed to, infected with or recovered from COVID-19 (not recorded which). Each CDR3 is given with its conserved first and last residue.

v_gene: TRBV30; CDR3aa: CAWTGTGRPLNTEAFF
v_gene: TRBV3-1/TRBV3-2; CDR3aa: CASSPQGARGNQPQHF
v_gene: TRBV7-9; CDR3aa: CASSGLLNTEAFF
v_gene: TRBV19; CDR3aa: CASRREANYGYTF
v_gene: TRBV7-9; CDR3aa: CASSFLTGVGEQYF
v_gene: TRBV7-9; CDR3aa: CASSLGQGQATEAFF
v_gene: TRBV28; CDR3aa: CASIGDRMQANYGYTF
v_gene: TRBV12-3/TRBV12-4; CDR3aa: CASSLIQGYEQYF
v_gene: TRBV27; CDR3aa: CASSLERDSDTQYF
v_gene: TRBV18; CDR3aa: CASSPSGVNQPQHF
v_gene: TRBV27; CDR3aa: CASKFGRGDGYTF
v_gene: TRBV6-2/TRBV6-3; CDR3aa: CASSSGGVVKNIQYF
v_gene: TRBV7-8; CDR3aa: CASSQAGGSQETQYF
v_gene: TRBV6-5; CDR3aa: CASSRTGTYEQYF
v_gene: TRBV5-5; CDR3aa: CASGLQPNYGYTF
v_gene: TRBV6-5; CDR3aa: CATRDIYEQYF
v_gene: TRBV6-2/TRBV6-3; CDR3aa: CASSYSGDNNYGYTF
v_gene: TRBV5-6; CDR3aa: CASSLRRSGGRNTIYF
v_gene: TRBV9; CDR3aa: CASSVGTSGGALETQYF
v_gene: TRBV6-5; CDR3aa: CASRWGHLGSTEAFF
v_gene: TRBV24-1; CDR3aa: CATSDATSIDTQYF
v_gene: TRBV2; CDR3aa: CASGQVLLPYGYTF
v_gene: TRBV30; CDR3aa: CAWSEPGRRLAGPYNEQFF
v_gene: TRBV2; CDR3aa: CASSGGQGRTGELFF
v_gene: TRBV19; CDR3aa: CASRHRPKNTEAFF
v_gene: TRBV29-1; CDR3aa: CSVPAGYGYTF
v_gene: TRBV7-9; CDR3aa: CASTSDTHSYEQYF
v_gene: TRBV19; CDR3aa: CASSGQGLFSPLHF
v_gene: TRBV15; CDR3aa: CATRTRDKASYEQYF
v_gene: TRBV6-2/TRBV6-3; CDR3aa: CASSPGGLYEQYF
v_gene: TRBV18; CDR3aa: CASSQRGGPGEQFF
v_gene: TRBV2; CDR3aa: CAAPQTSGAEGATDTQYF
v_gene: TRBV11-3; CDR3aa: CASSPHGYETQYF
v_gene: TRBV5-5; CDR3aa: CASSFSTGYQPQHF
v_gene: TRBV18; CDR3aa: CASSPPGLIYEQYF
v_gene: TRBV12-5; CDR3aa: CASGLGTSGGQETQYF
v_gene: TRBV6-2/TRBV6-3; CDR3aa: CASSSRKNIQYF
v_gene: TRBV2; CDR3aa: CASSEGQGALYGYTF
v_gene: TRBV27; CDR3aa: CASIVGLFSLQETQYF
v_gene: TRBV9; CDR3aa: CASSPYTGDSYEQYF
v_gene: TRBV29-1; CDR3aa: CSVAGRPYGYTF
v_gene: TRBV5-6; CDR3aa: CASSLEVTGSYNEQFF
v_gene: TRBV9; CDR3aa: CASSVDPFTSGGANEQFF
v_gene: TRBV5-1; CDR3aa: CASSLAGQGWEQYF
v_gene: TRBV6-5; CDR3aa: CASTPMRAGGYEQYF
v_gene: TRBV19; CDR3aa: CASRDSLNTEAFF
v_gene: TRBV13; CDR3aa: CASSGGDGELFF
v_gene: TRBV5-1; CDR3aa: CASSTQGTNEQFF
v_gene: TRBV7-8; CDR3aa: CASSQLTGFDQPQHF
v_gene: TRBV18; CDR3aa: CASSLQQEETQYF
v_gene: TRBV5-6; CDR3aa: CASSLAGQGYQETQYF
v_gene: TRBV2; CDR3aa: CASRRGGYGYTF
v_gene: TRBV10-3; CDR3aa: CAISERGGESTDTQYF
v_gene: TRBV3-1/TRBV3-2; CDR3aa: CASSQELRLSGNTIYF